One sample yielded the 5 T cell receptor beta chains listed below, sequenced in a study of blood T cell repertoires in COVID-19. Sequencing used immunoSEQ multiplex PCR; TCRdb keeps in-frame clones, though not all of them. The data contain roughly 99,000 clones, less than 85% of them singletons. Sequenced sample: peripheral blood. These receptors were obtained from an elderly woman with active or convalescent COVID-19.

The chain couples TRBV6-5 to TRBJ2-1; 8 bases agree with TRBD1. This CDR3 is 16 amino acids long. The junction had 11 bases not matched to a gene; V was cut back by 2 bases and J by 8 bases. The germline V gene has CDR1 MNHEY and CDR2 SVGAGI. CDR3 DNA: TGTGCCAGCAGTTACATCCCTCGGCAGGGGGCTCATGAGCAGTTCTTC. The encoded protein is CASSYIPRQGAHEQFF.

This clone has just a few counts. The rearrangement joins TRBV23-1 to TRBJ2-7, with D hard to call. TRBV23-1 is placed among ORFs of uncertain function. The CDR3 spans 9 residues. The V end was cut by 7 bases, the J end by 5 bases, with 3 bases between. The CDR3 region has the DNA TGCGCCAGCACTGACGAGCAGTACTTC. Translation: CASTDEQYF.

This clone was seen a single time. This sequence joins TRBV2 and TRBJ1-5; maybe TRBD1 (6 bases). V lost 6 bases, J lost 1 base, and 16 bases lay in between. From germline, CDR1 is SNHLY and CDR2 FYNNEI. This CDR3 comprises 16 residues. DNA of the CDR3: TGTGCCAGCAGCCGCGGTGGGGGCGGGAGCAATCAGCCCCAGCATTTT. This codes for CASSRGGGGSNQPQHF.

V gene TRBV7-9 combines with J gene TRBJ1-2; 9 bases align to TRBD1. Germline V lookup: CDR1 SEHNR, CDR2 FQNEAQ (reference sequence). This CDR3 contains 15 residues. J was trimmed by 4 bases and V by 5 bases; bases with no gene match: 8. This CDR3 is CASSPKGQGTYGYTF. Written as DNA, the CDR3 is TGTGCCAGCAGCCCTAAGGGACAGGGTACCTATGGCTACACCTTC.

This chain connects TRBV2 to TRBJ2-5; D not certain. V was clipped by 1 base and J by 0 bases, with 6 bases between them. This CDR3 region has 14 residues. Germline CDR1 SNHLY, CDR2 FYNNEI. The CDR3 region has the DNA TGTGCCAGCAGTGAAGGGCAGTACCAAGAGACCCAGTACTTC. This codes for CASSEGQYQETQYF.